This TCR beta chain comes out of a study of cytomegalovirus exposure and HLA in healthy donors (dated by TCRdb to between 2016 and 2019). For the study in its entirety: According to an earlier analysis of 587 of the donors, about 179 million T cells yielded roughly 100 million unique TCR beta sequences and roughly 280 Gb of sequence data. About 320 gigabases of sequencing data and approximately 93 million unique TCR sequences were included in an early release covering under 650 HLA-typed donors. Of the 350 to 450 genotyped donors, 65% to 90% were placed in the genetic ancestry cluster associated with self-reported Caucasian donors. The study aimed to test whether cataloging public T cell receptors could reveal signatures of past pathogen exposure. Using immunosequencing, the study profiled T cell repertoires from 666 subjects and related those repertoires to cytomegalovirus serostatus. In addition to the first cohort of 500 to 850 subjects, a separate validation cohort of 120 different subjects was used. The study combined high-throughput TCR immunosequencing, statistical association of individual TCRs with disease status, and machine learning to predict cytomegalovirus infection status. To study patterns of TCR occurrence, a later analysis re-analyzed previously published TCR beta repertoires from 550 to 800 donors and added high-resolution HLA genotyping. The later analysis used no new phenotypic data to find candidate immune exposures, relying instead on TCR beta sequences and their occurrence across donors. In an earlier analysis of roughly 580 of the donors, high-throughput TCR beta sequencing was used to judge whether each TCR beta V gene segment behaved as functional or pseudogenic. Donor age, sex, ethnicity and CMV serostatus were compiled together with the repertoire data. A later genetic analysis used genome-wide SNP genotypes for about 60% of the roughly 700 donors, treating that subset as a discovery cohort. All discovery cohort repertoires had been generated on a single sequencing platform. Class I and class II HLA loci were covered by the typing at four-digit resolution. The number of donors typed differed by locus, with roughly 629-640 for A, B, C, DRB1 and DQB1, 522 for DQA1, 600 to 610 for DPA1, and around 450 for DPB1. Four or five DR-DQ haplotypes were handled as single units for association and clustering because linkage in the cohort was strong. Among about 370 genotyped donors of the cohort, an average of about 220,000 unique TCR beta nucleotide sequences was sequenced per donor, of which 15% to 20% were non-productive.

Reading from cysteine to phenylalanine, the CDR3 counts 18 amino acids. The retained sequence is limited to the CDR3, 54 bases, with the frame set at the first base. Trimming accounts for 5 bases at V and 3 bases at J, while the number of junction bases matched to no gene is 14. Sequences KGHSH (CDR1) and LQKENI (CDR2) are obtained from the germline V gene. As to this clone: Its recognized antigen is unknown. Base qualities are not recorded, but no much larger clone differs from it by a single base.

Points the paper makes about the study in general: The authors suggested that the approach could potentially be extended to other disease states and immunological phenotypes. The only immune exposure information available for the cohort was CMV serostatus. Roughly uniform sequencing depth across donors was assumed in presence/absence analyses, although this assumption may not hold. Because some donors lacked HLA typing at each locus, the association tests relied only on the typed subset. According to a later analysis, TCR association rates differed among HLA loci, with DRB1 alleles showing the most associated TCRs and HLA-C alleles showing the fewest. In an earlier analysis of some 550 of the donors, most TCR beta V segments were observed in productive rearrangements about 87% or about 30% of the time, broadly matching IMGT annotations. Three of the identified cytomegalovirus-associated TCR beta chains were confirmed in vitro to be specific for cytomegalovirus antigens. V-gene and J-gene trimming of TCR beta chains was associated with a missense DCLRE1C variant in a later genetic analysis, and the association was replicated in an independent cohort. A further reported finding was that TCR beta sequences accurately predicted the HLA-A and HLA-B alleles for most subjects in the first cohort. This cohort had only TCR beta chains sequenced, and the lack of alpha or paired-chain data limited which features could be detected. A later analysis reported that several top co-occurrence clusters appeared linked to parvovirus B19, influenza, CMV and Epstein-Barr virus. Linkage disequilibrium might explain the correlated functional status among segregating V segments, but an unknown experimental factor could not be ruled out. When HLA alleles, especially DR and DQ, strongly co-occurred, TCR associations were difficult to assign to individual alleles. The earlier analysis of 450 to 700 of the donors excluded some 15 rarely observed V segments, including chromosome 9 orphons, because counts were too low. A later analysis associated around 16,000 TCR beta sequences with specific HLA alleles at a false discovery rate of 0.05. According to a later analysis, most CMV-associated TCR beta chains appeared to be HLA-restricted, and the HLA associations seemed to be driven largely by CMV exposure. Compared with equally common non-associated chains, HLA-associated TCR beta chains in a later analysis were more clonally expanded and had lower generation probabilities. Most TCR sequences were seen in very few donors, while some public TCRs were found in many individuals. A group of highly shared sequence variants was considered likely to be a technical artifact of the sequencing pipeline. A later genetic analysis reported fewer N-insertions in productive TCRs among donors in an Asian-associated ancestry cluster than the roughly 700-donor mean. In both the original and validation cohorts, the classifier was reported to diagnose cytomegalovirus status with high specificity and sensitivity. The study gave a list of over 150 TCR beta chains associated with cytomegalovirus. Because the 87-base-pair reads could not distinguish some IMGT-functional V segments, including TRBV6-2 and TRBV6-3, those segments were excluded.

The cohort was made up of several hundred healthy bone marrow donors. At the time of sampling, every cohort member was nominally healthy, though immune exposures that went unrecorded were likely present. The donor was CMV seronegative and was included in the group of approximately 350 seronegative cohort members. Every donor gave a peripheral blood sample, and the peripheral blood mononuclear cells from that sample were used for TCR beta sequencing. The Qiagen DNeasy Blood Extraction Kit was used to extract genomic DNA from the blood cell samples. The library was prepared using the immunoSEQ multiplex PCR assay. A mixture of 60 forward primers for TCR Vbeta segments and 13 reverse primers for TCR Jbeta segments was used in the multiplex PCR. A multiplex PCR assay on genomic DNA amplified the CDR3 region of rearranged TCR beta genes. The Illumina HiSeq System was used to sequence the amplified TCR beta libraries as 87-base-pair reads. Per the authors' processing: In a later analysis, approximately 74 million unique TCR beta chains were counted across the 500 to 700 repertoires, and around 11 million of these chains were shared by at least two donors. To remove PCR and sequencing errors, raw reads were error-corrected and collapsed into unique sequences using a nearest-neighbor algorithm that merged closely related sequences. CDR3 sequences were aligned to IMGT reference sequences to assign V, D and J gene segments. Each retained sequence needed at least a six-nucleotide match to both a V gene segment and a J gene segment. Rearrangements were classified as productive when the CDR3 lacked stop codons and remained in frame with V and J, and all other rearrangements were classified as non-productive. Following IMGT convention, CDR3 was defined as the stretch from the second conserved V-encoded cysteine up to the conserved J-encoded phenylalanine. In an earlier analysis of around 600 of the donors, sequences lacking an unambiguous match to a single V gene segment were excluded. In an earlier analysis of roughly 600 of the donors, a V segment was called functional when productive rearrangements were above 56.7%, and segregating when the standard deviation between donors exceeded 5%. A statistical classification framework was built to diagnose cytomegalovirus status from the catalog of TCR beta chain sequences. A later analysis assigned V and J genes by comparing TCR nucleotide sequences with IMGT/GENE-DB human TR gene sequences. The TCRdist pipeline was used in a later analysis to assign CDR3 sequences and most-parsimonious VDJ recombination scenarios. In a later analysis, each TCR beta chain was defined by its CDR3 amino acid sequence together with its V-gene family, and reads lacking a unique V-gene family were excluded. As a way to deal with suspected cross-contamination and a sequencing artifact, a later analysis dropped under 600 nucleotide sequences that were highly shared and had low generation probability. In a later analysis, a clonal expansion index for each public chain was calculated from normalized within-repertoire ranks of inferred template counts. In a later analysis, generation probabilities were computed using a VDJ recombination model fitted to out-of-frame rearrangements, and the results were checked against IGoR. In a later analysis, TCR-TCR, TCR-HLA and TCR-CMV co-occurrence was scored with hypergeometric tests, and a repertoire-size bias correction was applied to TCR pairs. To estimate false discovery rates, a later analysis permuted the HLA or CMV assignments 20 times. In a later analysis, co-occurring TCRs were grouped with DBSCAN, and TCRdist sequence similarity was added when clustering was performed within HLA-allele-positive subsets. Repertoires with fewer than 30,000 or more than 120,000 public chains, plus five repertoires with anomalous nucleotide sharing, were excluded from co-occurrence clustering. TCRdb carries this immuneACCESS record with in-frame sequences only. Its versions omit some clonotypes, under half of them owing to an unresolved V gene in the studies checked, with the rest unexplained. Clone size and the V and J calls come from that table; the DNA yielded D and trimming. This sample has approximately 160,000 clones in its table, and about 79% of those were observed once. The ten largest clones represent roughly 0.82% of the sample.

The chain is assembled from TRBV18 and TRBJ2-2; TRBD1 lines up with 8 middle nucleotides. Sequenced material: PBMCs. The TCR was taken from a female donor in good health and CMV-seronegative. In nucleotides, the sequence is TGTGCCAGCTCATCGGTCGACAGGGGTCCGTCCGACACCGGGGAGCTGTTTTTT. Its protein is CASSSVDRGPSDTGELFF.